The 32 T cell receptor beta chains reported below all come from one sample, sequenced in a study of T cells in Graves' hyperthyroidism and ophthalmopathy. Amplification of TCR beta CDR3 regions was performed using RNA transcripts as template. First-round RT-PCR with HTBI primers amplified the TCR CDR3 region. TCRdb ran MiXCR on the multiplex PCR reads and lists one entry per CDR3 protein. Here the sample spans 500,000 to 700,000 distinct CDR3 sequences, 16% being singletons. Source material: blood. The source is a woman aged 18 to 35 with Graves' hyperthyroidism.

This clonotype was seen ten or more times. This chain uses TRBV10-1 with TRBJ2-3; a possible D gene is TRBD1 (6 bases). V lost 0 bases and J lost 4, with 17 bases in between. CDR1 and CDR2 (germline): WNHNN, SYGVQD (reference sequence). The CDR3 is 17 amino acids. In DNA, the CDR3 is TGCGCCAGCAGTGAGTCCCGGTCAGGGGCGGGCGCAGATACGCAGTATTTT. Protein sequence: CASSESRSGAGADTQYF.

The J gene is TRBJ2-7, the V gene TRBV19; 8 nucleotides line up with TRBD1. The CDR3 totals 14 residues. Germline V gene data show CDR1 as LNHDA and CDR2 as SQIVND (reference sequence). With 7 bases clipped from V and 6 bases from J, the junction kept 11 bases outside the gene matches. The CDR3 coding sequence is TGTGCCAGTACCGAACTCGGGACAGGCGGCGAGCAGTACTTC. Protein: CASTELGTGGEQYF. The full variable domain, completed using reference TRBV19 and TRBJ2-7, is DGGITQSPKYLFRKEGQNVTLSCEQNLNHDAMYWYRQDPGQGLRLIYYSQIVNDFQKGDIAEGYSVSREKKESFPLTVTSAQKNPTAFYLCASTELGTGGEQYFGPGTRLTVT.

V is TRBV5-1 and J is TRBJ1-4; D is uncertain. Germline CDR1 is SGHRS and CDR2 is YFSETQ. Trimming took off 0 bases at V and 8 bases at J, with 11 bases between the two ends. The CDR3 spans 14 residues. The CDR3 nucleotides read TGCGCCAGCAGCTTGGCCGAGGCCAACGAAAAACTGTTTTTT. Translation: CASSLAEANEKLFF.

Notes on this clonotype: This sequence may be a read error, since a much larger clone differs from it by one base. CDR3 coding DNA: TGTGCCAGCAGGCTACGAGCAGGGGGCGCCGTCGATGAGCAGTTCTTC. Protein product: CASRLRAGGAVDEQFF. This chain connects TRBV7-9 to TRBJ2-1; 8 bases match TRBD1. Germline V gives CDR1 SEHNR, CDR2 FQNEAQ (reference sequence). Unmatched junction bases numbered 15, after V lost 6 bases and J lost 8 bases. The CDR3 loop spans 16 amino acids.

This clonotype was observed many times. The V and J genes are TRBV3-1 and TRBJ2-7, with TRBD2 matching 9 bases. Per germline, CDR1 LGHDT and CDR2 YNNKEL (reference sequence). CDR3 length: 13 amino acids. Trimming cost V 1 base and J 6 bases; bases outside gene matches: 1. Written as DNA, the CDR3 is TGTGCCAGCAGCCAAGGGACTAGCGTCGAGCAGTACTTC. Translated, it gives CASSQGTSVEQYF.

About this clonotype: At one end, the junction sequence differs from germline, possibly due to a read error. This chain joins TRBV6-2 or TRBV6-3 and TRBJ2-2, with 11 bases aligning to TRBD2. Germline CDR1 reads MNHEY; CDR2 reads SVGEGT. The CDR3 loop spans 22 amino acids. The DNA for the CDR3 is TGTGCCAGCAGGGACAGGGATTCTCGGACTAGCGGGTTTTTCGCGAACACCGGGGAGCTGCTTTTT. Translating gives CASRDRDSRTSGFFANTGELLF.

This chain uses TRBV29-1 with TRBJ2-7; 11 nucleotides line up with TRBD2. This CDR3 region has 15 residues. The germline V gene has CDR1 SQVTM and CDR2 ANQGSEA. V dropped 3 bases and J dropped 2; count of bases not matched to a gene: 6. CDR3 amino acids: CSVELAGGPTYEQYF. CDR3 sequence (DNA): TGCAGCGTTGAGCTAGCGGGGGGACCTACCTACGAGCAGTACTTC.

The chain joins TRBV29-1 to TRBJ1-4, with a possible D match to TRBD1 (5 bases). Germline CDR1 is SQVTM and CDR2 is ANQGSEA. V was shortened by 4 bases and J by 8 bases, with 26 bases between the two germline ends. CDR3 length: 17 amino acids. The CDR3 DNA sequence: TGCAGCGTTGTTGTAGACCGTGTTTCAGGGAATAGGGAAAAACTGTTTTTT. Translation gives CSVVVDRVSGNREKLFF.

This clonotype was counted between two and nine times. The J gene is TRBJ2-1, the V gene TRBV7-6, with 10 bases lining up with TRBD2. CDR3 length: 15 amino acids. Per germline, CDR1 SGHVS and CDR2 FNYEAQ. V trimming: 5 bases; J trimming: 9 bases; junction bases outside the gene matches: 10. This CDR3 reads CASSVWTSGRGEQFF. The CDR3 bases are TGTGCCAGCAGCGTATGGACTAGCGGTCGCGGTGAGCAGTTCTTC.

V is TRBV5-1 and J is TRBJ2-2; D gene uncertain. Germline lookup yields CDR1 SGHRS and CDR2 YFSETQ. V gave up 4 bases and J gave up 6 bases, with 13 bases separating them. This CDR3 has 14 residues. DNA for the CDR3: TGCGCCAGCAGCAAAACTACAAAGGCCGGGGAGCTGTTTTTT. Its translation is CASSKTTKAGELFF.

This clonotype was counted between two and nine times. The junction departs from the called germline gene at one end, perhaps through a read error. The chain has TRBV5-1 and TRBJ1-1; 8 bases line up with TRBD1. This CDR3 has 15 amino acids. Germline V lookup: CDR1 SGHRS, CDR2 YFSETQ. The CDR3 DNA follows: TGCGCCAGCAGCTTTACCAGGACAGGGAACACTGGAGCTTTCTTT. Translated, it gives CASSFTRTGNTGAFF.

This clonotype has a count of ten or more. The chain employs TRBV19 and TRBJ1-6; 7 nucleotides agree with TRBD1. CDR3 length: 19 amino acids. Trimming took 5 bases from V and 0 from J; bases not matched to a gene: 13. Germline lookup yields CDR1 LNHDA and CDR2 SQIVND (reference sequence). In DNA, the CDR3 is TGTGCCAGTAGTCCACGGACAGGAGTCCCTCGCTCCTATAATTCACCCCTCCACTTT. This sequence encodes CASSPRTGVPRSYNSPLHF. Based on the CDR3 plus reference TRBV19 and TRBJ1-6, the full variable domain is DGGITQSPKYLFRKEGQNVTLSCEQNLNHDAMYWYRQDPGQGLRLIYYSQIVNDFQKGDIAEGYSVSREKKESFPLTVTSAQKNPTAFYLCASSPRTGVPRSYNSPLHFGNGTRLTVT.

About this clonotype: Being one base from a much bigger clone, this may be a read error. The rearrangement joins TRBV5-1 to TRBJ1-2; D is perhaps TRBD1 (5 bases). Trimming removed 7 bases from V and 3 bases from J, with 19 bases in between. Germline lookup yields CDR1 SGHRS and CDR2 YFSETQ. The CDR3 length is 15 residues. The DNA for the CDR3 is TGCGCCAGCGGTGGGACGGCTGAGACTGACTATGGCTACACCTTC. Amino acid sequence: CASGGTAETDYGYTF.

This clonotype turned up a few times. The chain carries TRBV6-2 or TRBV6-3 and TRBJ1-2; possibly TRBD1 for D (5 bases). The germline V and J ends were trimmed by 2 bases and 3 bases, with 13 bases remaining between them. This CDR3 is built from 15 residues. Looked up from germline, CDR1 is MNHEY and CDR2 is SVGEGT. In DNA, the CDR3 is TGTGCCAGCAGTTACGGGAGGGGAGTACACTATGGCTACACCTTC. This gives the protein CASSYGRGVHYGYTF.

There are many counts of this clonotype. J is TRBJ1-6 and V is TRBV20-1; D remains unclear. V gave up 4 bases and J gave up 0 bases, with 7 bases separating them. The germline gives CDR1 DFQATT, CDR2 SNEGSKA (reference sequence). The CDR3 runs 14 residues. CDR3 coding DNA: TGCAGTGCTATAGATAGCTCCTATAATTCACCCCTCCACTTT. It specifies CSAIDSSYNSPLHF.

This clonotype has ten or more counts. The chain combines TRBV7-8 with TRBJ2-5; D ambiguous. CDR1 and CDR2 (germline): SGHVS, FQNEAQ. CDR3 length equals 14 residues. The V end lost 0 bases, the J end lost 5 bases, and 10 bases lay between the germline ends. CDR3 in amino acids: CASSLAGRYETQYF. Here the CDR3 DNA reads TGTGCCAGCAGCTTAGCCGGACGGTACGAGACCCAGTACTTC.

CDR3 sequence reads: CASGLVPGGVNQPQHF. CDR3 nucleotide sequence: TGTGCTAGTGGTTTGGTACCCGGGGGGGTCAATCAGCCCCAGCATTTT. This chain connects TRBV12-5 to TRBJ1-5, with D possibly matching TRBD1 (5 bases). This CDR3 region has 16 residues. Germline CDR1 is LGHNT and CDR2 is FRNRAP. The ends were cut back, 0 bases at V and 3 bases at J, with 12 bases in the middle. The variable domain in full, completed from reference TRBV12-5 and TRBJ1-5, reads DARVTQTPRHKVTEMGQEVTMRCQPILGHNTVFWYRQTMMQGLELLAYFRNRAPLDDSGMPKDRFSAEMPDATLATLKIQPSEPRDSAVYFCASGLVPGGVNQPQHFGDGTRLSIL.

The chain links TRBV5-4 to TRBJ1-2, with D uncertain. Per the germline V gene, CDR1 is SGHNT and CDR2 is YYREEE (reference sequence). This CDR3 region has 14 residues. The V end lost 4 bases, the J end lost 8 bases, and 18 bases lay between the germline ends. For the CDR3, the DNA is TGTGCCAGCAGCGGACGGTTTCCAGTGGGGGGCTACACCTTC. Protein: CASSGRFPVGGYTF.

This clonotype was counted many times. CDR3 protein: CASSQWTGEDDTDTQYF. CDR3 nucleotide sequence: TGTGCCAGCAGCCAATGGACAGGGGAGGACGACACAGATACGCAGTATTTT. V is TRBV6-2 or TRBV6-3 and J is TRBJ2-3; TRBD1 matches at 9 bases. The trim removed 6 bases at V and 2 bases at J, leaving 12 bases unmatched. The CDR3 spans 17 residues. In germline, CDR1 is MNHEY, CDR2 SVGEGT.

This rearrangement joins TRBV20-1 to TRBJ1-2, with 7 positions matching TRBD1. Germline V gene lookup returns CDR1 DFQATT and CDR2 SNEGSKA (reference sequence). The CDR3 is 14 amino acids. V dropped 3 bases and J dropped 5; count of bases not matched to a gene: 9. The CDR3 region is CSARRPGQSYGYTF. CDR3 coding DNA: TGCAGTGCTAGGAGGCCGGGACAGAGTTATGGCTACACCTTC.

Only a few counts were recorded for this clonotype. The chain combines TRBV11-2 with TRBJ2-7, with TRBD1 identical over 8 bases. After removal of 2 bases from V and 3 bases from J, the junction contained 6 bases not matched to a gene. CDR3 length equals 15 residues. Germline CDR1 reads SGHAT; CDR2 reads FQNNGV. The CDR3 DNA reads TGTGCCAGCAGCTTAATCCCCGGGACAGGCTACGAGCAGTACTTC. This codes for CASSLIPGTGYEQYF.

This clonotype was observed a few times. This rearrangement joins TRBV19 to TRBJ2-2; D remains ambiguous. CDR3 length: 12 amino acids. Germline V gives CDR1 LNHDA, CDR2 SQIVND (reference sequence). Between the trimmed V and J ends, which lost 7 bases and 8 bases, there was a span of 11 bases. The CDR3 region is CASMPPLGELFF. As DNA, the CDR3 is TGTGCCAGTATGCCTCCACTTGGGGAGCTGTTTTTT.

The table lists this clonotype with many counts. The V and J genes are TRBV27 and TRBJ1-1, with D unclear. The CDR3 has 15 residues. Germline V gives CDR1 MNHEY, CDR2 SMNVEV (reference sequence). The V and J ends lost 6 bases and 1 base respectively, with 15 bases between them. DNA for the CDR3: TGTGCCAGCAGCAAACACCCGGGTAGGAACACTGAAGCTTTCTTT. This translates into CASSKHPGRNTEAFF.

This clonotype was detected a few times. J is TRBJ1-5 and V is TRBV6-1, with 7 bases matching TRBD1. This CDR3 contains 15 residues. The germline CDR1 and CDR2 sequences are MNHNS and SASEGT. V gave up 7 bases and J gave up 4 bases; unmatched junction bases: 10. CDR3 residues: CASTALDRVNQPQHF. The CDR3 region has the DNA TGTGCCAGCACCGCCCTTGACAGGGTGAATCAGCCCCAGCATTTT.

The chain is built from TRBV6-5 and TRBJ2-3; D unresolved. The CDR3 runs 15 residues. Looked up from germline, CDR1 is MNHEY and CDR2 is SVGAGI. Trimming removed 8 bases at V and 2 bases at J, with 17 bases between. CDR3 residues: CASGNNPGHTDTQYF. The CDR3 DNA sequence: TGTGCCAGCGGTAACAATCCAGGCCACACAGATACGCAGTATTTT.

This clonotype was recorded at least ten times. The chain combines TRBV7-2 with TRBJ2-3; D uncertain. Germline assignment: CDR1 SGHTA and CDR2 FQGNSA. This CDR3 spans 13 amino acids. V dropped 5 bases and J dropped 0 bases, with 6 bases sitting between them. The CDR3 DNA sequence: TGTGCCAGCAGCACATACAGCACAGATACGCAGTATTTT. Translated: CASSTYSTDTQYF.

In this sample, this clonotype turned up many times. This rearrangement joins TRBV12-3 or TRBV12-4 to TRBJ2-5, with 8 bases fitting TRBD1. CDR3 length: 15 residues. The V segment lost 5 bases and the J segment 5 bases; nucleotides outside the gene matches: 10. This chain's CDR3 is CASSPSSGGTETQYF. In nucleotides, the CDR3 is TGTGCCAGCAGTCCCTCGTCAGGGGGCACGGAGACCCAGTACTTC.

This clonotype was detected many times. V gene TRBV27 combines with J gene TRBJ2-2; no clear D gene. The CDR3 sequence is 15 residues long. V lost 6 bases and J 2 bases, leaving 13 bases between the germline ends. The germline CDR1 and CDR2 sequences are MNHEY and SMNVEV (reference sequence). CDR3 protein: CASSLAARNTGELFF. The CDR3 DNA follows: TGTGCCAGCAGCCTGGCAGCCCGAAACACCGGGGAGCTGTTTTTT.

This clonotype appeared a few times. The V and J genes are TRBV16 and TRBJ1-6; D is unresolved. CDR3 length: 16 amino acids. CDR1 KGHSY and CDR2 FQNENV come from the germline V gene. V gave up 1 base and J gave up 10 bases, with 17 bases separating them. CDR3 sequence: CASSQLDSGVRSPLHF. The CDR3 region has the DNA TGTGCCAGCAGCCAATTAGACTCCGGGGTTCGATCACCCCTCCACTTT.

Only a few counts were recorded for this clonotype. The genes are TRBV9 and TRBJ2-7; TRBD1 might be the D (5 bases). Germline lookup yields CDR1 SGDLS and CDR2 YYNGEE. The CDR3 runs 14 residues. Trimming took 0 bases from V and 5 from J, leaving 12 bases between them. The CDR3, as DNA: TGTGCCAGCAGCGTAGCAACAGGTTCTGACGAGCAGTACTTC. As protein: CASSVATGSDEQYF.

This clonotype was found a few times. The chain is built from TRBV29-1 and TRBJ1-3; maybe TRBD1 (6 bases). This CDR3 has 13 amino acids. The germline gives CDR1 SQVTM, CDR2 ANQGSEA. Trimming shortened V by 6 bases and J by 1 base, and 10 bases separated the two germline ends. CDR3 in DNA: TGCAGCGTCGGACAGACTTCTGGAAACACCATATATTTT. As protein: CSVGQTSGNTIYF.

The rearrangement joins TRBV20-1 to TRBJ2-7, with 7 bases aligning to TRBD2. The CDR3 runs 12 residues. In germline, CDR1 is DFQATT, CDR2 SNEGSKA (reference sequence). The trim removed 5 bases at V and 4 bases at J, leaving 5 bases unmatched. The CDR3 DNA is TGCAGTGCTCTCCGGGAGGCTTACGAGCAGTACTTC. Its translation is CSALREAYEQYF.